This entry lists 13 T cell receptor beta chains sequenced from one sample in a study of blood T cell repertoires in COVID-19. TCRdb's table, derived via immunoSEQ multiplex PCR, lists solely in-frame clones and lacks some. This table has about 180,000 clones, around 82% appearing once. Sequencing input: peripheral blood. All receptors derive from a woman of 80 years or more with acute or convalescent COVID-19.

The V call is TRBV5-6, the J call TRBJ1-1; D is undetermined. The CDR3 has 14 amino acids. CDR1 is SGHDT, CDR2 YYEEEE, per germline. V was cut by 0 bases and J by 3 bases, with 9 bases left in between. The CDR3 region has the DNA TGTGCCAGCAGCTTGGAGCTGTCGCACACTGAAGCTTTCTTT. Its protein product is CASSLELSHTEAFF.

The V call is TRBV5-1, the J call TRBJ1-4; 9 bases map to TRBD1. V shed 2 bases, J shed 8 bases, and the junction held 7 bases outside the gene matches. This CDR3 is 15 amino acids long. Germline V lookup: CDR1 SGHRS, CDR2 YFSETQ. CDR3 bases: TGCGCCAGCAGCTTAGGTACAGGGGGCCGCGAAAAACTGTTTTTT. Translated, it gives CASSLGTGGREKLFF.

This sequence joins TRBV6-6 and TRBJ1-5; 8 nucleotides line up with TRBD1. The CDR3 has 15 residues. J lost 0 bases, V lost 6 bases, and 4 bases had no gene match. Germline CDR1 and CDR2: MNHNY and SVGAGI (reference sequence). CDR3 residues: CASRITGGSNQPQHF. The CDR3 nucleotides read TGTGCCAGCAGAATAACAGGGGGTAGCAATCAGCCCCAGCATTTT.

This chain links TRBV27 with TRBJ1-5; TRBD1 matches at 10 bases. The J segment lost 1 base and the V segment lost 6 bases, leaving 6 bases of the junction unmatched. Per germline, CDR1 MNHEY and CDR2 SMNVEV (reference sequence). CDR3 length: 16 amino acids. DNA of the CDR3: TGTGCCAGCAGGTGGACAGGGGGGGAAAGCAATCAGCCCCAGCATTTT. Encoded protein: CASRWTGGESNQPQHF.

The CDR3 loop is CAISESGGLNTGELFF. CDR3 sequence (DNA): TGTGCCATCAGTGAGTCTGGGGGCCTGAACACCGGGGAGCTGTTTTTT. The chain combines TRBV10-3 with TRBJ2-2, with a possible D match to TRBD1 (6 bases). Deletions cut 0 bases from V and 1 base from J, with 9 bases between. This CDR3 comprises 16 residues. The germline gives CDR1 ENHRY, CDR2 SYGVKD.

This clone was counted a few times. This chain joins TRBV4-1 and TRBJ2-2, with TRBD2 identical over 7 bases. Germline V lookup: CDR1 MGHRA, CDR2 YSYEKL. The CDR3 runs to 17 residues. J was trimmed by 4 bases and V by 1 base; bases with no gene match: 9. CDR3 protein: CASSQGGGSRSTGELFF. The CDR3 DNA reads TGCGCCAGCAGCCAAGGGGGCGGGAGTCGTAGCACCGGGGAGCTGTTTTTT.

V is TRBV19 and J is TRBJ1-5; 12 nucleotides match TRBD1. This CDR3 has 16 residues. With 4 bases clipped from V and 4 bases from J, the junction kept 5 bases outside the gene matches. Germline V gene lookup returns CDR1 LNHDA and CDR2 SQIVND (reference sequence). Written as DNA, the CDR3 is TGTGCCAGTAGTAGCCAGGGACAGGGGGCTAATCAGCCCCAGCATTTT. This sequence encodes CASSSQGQGANQPQHF.

This sequence joins TRBV30 and TRBJ2-3, with TRBD2 identical over 8 bases. CDR1 and CDR2 from the germline V gene are GTSNPN and SVGIG (reference sequence). The CDR3 consists of 16 residues. The ends lost 1 base at V and 1 base at J; junction bases unmatched: 7. CDR3 in DNA: TGTGCCTGGAGTGCCTCACTAGCGGATGGCACAGATACGCAGTATTTT. Protein: CAWSASLADGTDTQYF.

The count of this clone is one. The CDR3 DNA follows: TGTGCCAGTAGTACCCGACAGCTCGGTCAGCCCCAGCATTTT. Translation gives CASSTRQLGQPQHF. This sequence joins TRBV19 and TRBJ1-5, with a weak D call TRBD1 (5 bases). Trimming left V 4 bases short and J 6 bases short, with 13 bases between. The germline CDR1 and CDR2 sequences are LNHDA and SQIVND (reference sequence). The CDR3 sequence is 14 residues long. The full variable domain, completed using reference TRBV19 and TRBJ1-5, is DGGITQSPKYLFRKEGQNVTLSCEQNLNHDAMYWYRQDPGQGLRLIYYSQIVNDFQKGDIAEGYSVSREKKESFPLTVTSAQKNPTAFYLCASSTRQLGQPQHFGDGTRLSIL.

The V call is TRBV7-9, the J call TRBJ2-5; 7 positions match TRBD1. Per the germline V gene, CDR1 is SEHNR and CDR2 is FQNEAQ (reference sequence). V trimming: 5 bases; J trimming: 1 base; junction bases outside the gene matches: 7. The CDR3 consists of 15 residues. The CDR3 nucleotides read TGTGCCAGCAGCATCTTTCGGGACAGCCAAGAGACCCAGTACTTC. As protein: CASSIFRDSQETQYF.

The rearrangement links TRBV4-1 to TRBJ2-2, with 10 bases identical to TRBD1. This CDR3 region has 19 residues. The V segment lost 2 bases and the J segment 0 bases; nucleotides outside the gene matches: 9. The germline V gene has CDR1 MGHRA and CDR2 YSYEKL. CDR3 nucleotide sequence: TGCGCCAGCAGCCAACGCTGGGGGACAGGGGCGACGAACACCGGGGAGCTGTTTTTT. Translating gives CASSQRWGTGATNTGELFF.

This clone has more than one count but fewer than ten. This chain uses TRBV6-2 or TRBV6-3 with TRBJ1-1; D unresolved. This CDR3 contains 18 residues. Germline-derived CDR1 and CDR2 are MNHEY and SVGEGT. V was pared by 2 bases and J by 0 bases, with 19 bases between. The CDR3 DNA is TGTGCCAGCAGTTACGGAACAGCATCCCCCCGCATGAACACTGAAGCTTTCTTT. Protein: CASSYGTASPRMNTEAFF.

This clone showed up just once. This CDR3 reads CAISSGNTEAFF. The CDR3 nucleotides are TGTGCCATCAGTTCGGGGAACACTGAAGCTTTCTTT. V usage is TRBV10-3 and J usage is TRBJ1-1, with unresolved D. The CDR3 runs 12 residues. With 5 bases removed from V and 1 base from J, the gap between germline ends came to 5 bases. Per germline, CDR1 ENHRY and CDR2 SYGVKD.